The rows below give T cell receptor beta chains drawn from one sample of a study of beta chain features in type 1 diabetes. Sequencing used immunoSEQ multiplex PCR; TCRdb keeps in-frame clones, though not all of them. The data hold 390,000 or so clones, with 14% observed a single time. Sequenced: naive CD4+ T cells from blood. The receptors were sampled from a man aged 30 to 45 in good health. Each CDR3 is given with its conserved first and last residue. Fields, in order: V gene, J gene, CDR3 protein.

TRBV2	TRBJ1-2	CASSQAGWDGYTF
TRBV11-3	TRBJ2-3	CASSAGHSTDTQYF
TRBV2	TRBJ2-5	CASGLGHRTQYF
TRBV20-1	TRBJ1-2	CSAKFYGYTF
TRBV6-5	TRBJ2-2	CATRQGGDTGELFF
TRBV2	TRBJ1-1	CASSGLTEAFF
TRBV15	TRBJ2-4	CATSRILGQGIAKNIQYF
TRBV7-9	TRBJ1-2	CASSLGEANYGYTF
TRBV2	TRBJ2-3	CASSEEDTQYF
TRBV7-9	TRBJ2-6	CASSLRSLSGANVLTF
TRBV9	TRBJ1-1	CASRYSLGATEAFF
TRBV10-3	TRBJ1-1	CAISEESNTEAFF
TRBV7-9	TRBJ1-1	CASLKTGNTEAFF
TRBV13	TRBJ2-1	CASSLRRESINEQFF
TRBV19	TRBJ2-3	CASSILGQTNTDTQYF
TRBV13	TRBJ2-7	CASSLGPLGEYF
TRBV7-2	TRBJ2-2	CASTPEGAVGELFF
TRBV4-1	TRBJ2-2	CASSQEDSLNTGELFF
TRBV7-2	TRBJ2-5	CASGDRVQETQYF
TRBV2	TRBJ1-2	CASSEPQGPVGVYTF
TRBV30	TRBJ2-5	CAWSVNGETQYF
TRBV30	TRBJ1-1	CAWSVRNTEAFF
TRBV21-1	TRBJ2-6	CASSKCGGSGANVLTF
TRBV10-3	TRBJ2-3	CAIAGAHSDTQYF
TRBV7-2	TRBJ1-2	CASSGRSSNYGYTF
TRBV7-2	TRBJ2-7	CATPGTSGSYEQYF
TRBV29-1	TRBJ1-5	CSVVPPGGESNQPQHF
TRBV7-2	TRBJ2-5	CASSFGIQETQYF
TRBV6-5	TRBJ1-2	CASRQGQNYGYTF
TRBV4-1	TRBJ1-6	CASSLPGQFSPLHF
TRBV5-1	TRBJ2-1	CATSRGSYNEQFF
TRBV9	-	CASSVGSSGSSYEQYF
TRBV13	TRBJ2-5	CASSQFPYRDQETQYF
TRBV7-2	TRBJ2-3	CASSLLGPAQYF
TRBV7-2	TRBJ1-5	CASSFKDQPQHF
TRBV5-1	TRBJ1-4	CASSPDREYEKLFF